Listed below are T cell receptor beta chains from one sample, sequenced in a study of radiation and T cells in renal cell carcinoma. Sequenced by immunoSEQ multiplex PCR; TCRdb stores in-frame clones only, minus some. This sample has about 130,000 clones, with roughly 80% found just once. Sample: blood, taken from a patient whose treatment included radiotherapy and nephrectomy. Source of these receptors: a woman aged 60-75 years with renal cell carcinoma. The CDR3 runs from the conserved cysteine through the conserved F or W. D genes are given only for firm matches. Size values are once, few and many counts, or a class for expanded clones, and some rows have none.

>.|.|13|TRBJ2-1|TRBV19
CASTNQGGHEQFF
TGTGCCAGTACGAACCAGGGGGGCCATGAGCAGTTCTTC
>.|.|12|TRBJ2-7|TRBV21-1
CASRSGFYEQYF
TGTGCCAGCAGGTCAGGGTTCTACGAGCAGTACTTC
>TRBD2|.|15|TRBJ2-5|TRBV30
CAWSVLAGRGETQYF
TGTGCCTGGAGTGTTCTAGCGGGAAGGGGGGAGACCCAGTACTTC
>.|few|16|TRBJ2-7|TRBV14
CASSPERAGPVYEQYF
TGTGCCAGCAGCCCCGAACGGGCAGGCCCAGTCTACGAGCAGTACTTC
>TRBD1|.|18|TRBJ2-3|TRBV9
CASSDPGQGVVGTDTQYF
TGTGCCAGCAGCGACCCTGGGCAGGGGGTCGTGGGCACAGATACGCAGTATTTT
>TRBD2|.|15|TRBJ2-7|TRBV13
CASSSGASGYYEQYF
TGTGCCAGCAGCTCGGGGGCTAGCGGGTACTACGAGCAGTACTTC
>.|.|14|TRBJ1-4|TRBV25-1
CASSEGQRNEKLFF
TGTGCCAGCAGTGAGGGACAAAGAAATGAAAAACTGTTTTTT
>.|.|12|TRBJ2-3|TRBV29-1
CSVDPVVDTQYF
TGCAGCGTTGACCCCGTCGTCGATACGCAGTATTTT
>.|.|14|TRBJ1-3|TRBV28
CASSTSRDGNTIYF
.
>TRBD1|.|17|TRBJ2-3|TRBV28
CASSSPPGQGVADTQYF
TGTGCCAGCAGTTCCCCTCCGGGACAGGGAGTCGCAGATACGCAGTATTTT
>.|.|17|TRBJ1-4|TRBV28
CASSLTGKLSTNEKLFF
TGTGCCAGCAGTTTAACAGGGAAGTTATCTACTAATGAAAAACTGTTTTTT
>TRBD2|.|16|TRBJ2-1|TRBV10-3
CAISSQTSGRPNEQFF
TGTGCCATCAGTTCCCAAACTAGCGGGAGGCCCAATGAGCAGTTCTTC
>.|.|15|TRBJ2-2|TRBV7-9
CASSGDSGFGGELFF
TGTGCCAGCAGCGGTGACTCAGGGTTTGGCGGGGAGCTGTTTTTT
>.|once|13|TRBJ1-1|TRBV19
CASSAVIDTEAFF
TGTGCCAGTAGTGCTGTGATCGACACTGAAGCTTTCTTT
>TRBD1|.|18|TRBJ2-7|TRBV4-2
CASSQDVSGTALIYEQYF
TGTGCCAGCAGCCAAGATGTCTCTGGGACAGCCCTTATCTACGAGCAGTACTTC
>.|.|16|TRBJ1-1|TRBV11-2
CASSWGHTNMNTEAFF
TGTGCCAGCAGCTGGGGACACACAAACATGAACACTGAAGCTTTCTTT
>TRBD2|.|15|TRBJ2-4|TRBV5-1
CASSHGTIDKNIQYF
TGCGCCAGCAGCCACGGGACTATAGACAAGAACATTCAGTACTTC
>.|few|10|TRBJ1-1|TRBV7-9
CASSRYEAFF
TGTGCCAGCAGTCGGTATGAAGCTTTCTTT
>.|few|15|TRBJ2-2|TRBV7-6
CASSLFGAGTGELFF
TGTGCCAGCAGCTTATTTGGGGCCGGCACCGGGGAGCTGTTTTTT
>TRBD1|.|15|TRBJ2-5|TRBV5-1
CASSGGTGGGETQYF
TGCGCCAGCAGCGGGGGGACAGGGGGCGGAGAGACCCAGTACTTC
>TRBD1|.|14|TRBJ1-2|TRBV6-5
CASSYSTGGYGYTF
TGTGCCAGCAGTTACTCGACAGGGGGCTATGGCTACACCTTC
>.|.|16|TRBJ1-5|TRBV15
CATSRDPDSYDQPQHF
TGTGCCACCAGCAGAGATCCGGACAGCTATGATCAGCCCCAGCATTTT
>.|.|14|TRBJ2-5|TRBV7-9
CASSPRTVQETQYF
TGTGCCAGCAGCCCACGGACAGTACAAGAGACCCAGTACTTC
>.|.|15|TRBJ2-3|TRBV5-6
CASSSNPGFTDTQYF
TGTGCCAGCAGCTCGAATCCAGGGTTTACAGATACGCAGTATTTT
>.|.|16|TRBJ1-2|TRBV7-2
CASSLESTGLWNGYTF
TGTGCCAGCAGCTTAGAATCGACAGGCCTTTGGAATGGCTACACCTTC
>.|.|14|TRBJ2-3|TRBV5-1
CASSFSASTDTQYF
TGCGCCAGCAGCTTCTCAGCTAGCACAGATACGCAGTATTTT
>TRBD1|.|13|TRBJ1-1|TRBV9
CASSVGDSTEAFF
TGTGCCAGCAGCGTAGGGGACAGCACTGAAGCTTTCTTT
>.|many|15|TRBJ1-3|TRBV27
CASSPHTESGNTIYF
TGTGCCAGCAGTCCCCATACAGAGTCTGGAAACACCATATATTTT
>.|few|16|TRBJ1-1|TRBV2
CASSTQGRWGNTEAFF
TGTGCCAGCAGTACCCAGGGGAGGTGGGGGAACACTGAAGCTTTCTTT
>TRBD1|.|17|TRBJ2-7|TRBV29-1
CSVVEEGGQGSFYEQYF
TGCAGCGTTGTAGAAGAGGGCGGACAGGGCTCTTTCTACGAGCAGTACTTC
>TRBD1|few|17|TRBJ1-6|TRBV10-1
CASPGTGQTPYNSPLHF
TGCGCCAGTCCCGGGACAGGGCAAACCCCCTATAATTCACCCCTCCACTTT
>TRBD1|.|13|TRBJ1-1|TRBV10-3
CAISGGQGTEAFF
TGTGCCATCAGTGGGGGACAGGGCACTGAAGCTTTCTTT
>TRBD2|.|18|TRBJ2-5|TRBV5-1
CASSLEVGGTGIQETQYF
TGCGCCAGCAGCTTGGAAGTGGGAGGGACGGGGATACAAGAGACCCAGTACTTC
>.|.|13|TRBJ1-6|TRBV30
CALGQKFNSPLHF
TGTGCCTTAGGACAGAAATTTAATTCACCCCTCCACTTT
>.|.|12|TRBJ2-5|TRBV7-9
CASSLDGETQYF
TGTGCCAGCAGCTTGGATGGGGAGACCCAGTACTTC
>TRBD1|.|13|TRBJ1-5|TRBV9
CASSVGQGQPQHF
TGTGCCAGCAGCGTAGGACAGGGCCAGCCCCAGCATTTT
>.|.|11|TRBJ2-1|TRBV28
CASRGETKWFF
TGTGCCAGCAGGGGGGAGACAAAATGGTTCTTC
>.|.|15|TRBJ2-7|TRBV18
CASSPGTVGSYEQYF
TGTGCCAGCTCACCAGGCACAGTAGGATCCTACGAGCAGTACTTC
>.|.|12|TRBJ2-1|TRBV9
CASSVTLDEQFF
TGTGCCAGCAGCGTAACCCTGGATGAGCAGTTCTTC
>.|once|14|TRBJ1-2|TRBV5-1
CASSLETLNYGYTF
TGCGCCAGCAGCTTGGAGACACTTAACTATGGCTACACCTTC
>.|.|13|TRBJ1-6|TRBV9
CASTEYHGSPLHF
TGTGCCAGCACCGAATACCACGGATCACCCCTCCACTTT
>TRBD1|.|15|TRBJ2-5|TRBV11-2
CASSSRQGNMKTQYF
TGTGCCAGCAGCTCCCGACAGGGGAATATGAAGACCCAGTACTTC
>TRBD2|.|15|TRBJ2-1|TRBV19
CASSIASGSGNEQFF
TGTGCCAGTAGTATAGCTAGCGGGAGCGGGAATGAGCAGTTCTTC
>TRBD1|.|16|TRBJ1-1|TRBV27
CASSPGTGGSGTEAFF
TGTGCCAGCAGCCCCGGGACAGGTGGTTCGGGGACTGAAGCTTTCTTT